These T cell receptor beta chains were read from a single sample in a study of cytomegalovirus exposure and HLA in healthy donors. Method: immunoSEQ multiplex PCR; TCRdb's copy keeps in-frame clones and lacks some. The sample yields about 190,000 clones, about 86% seen once. Sequencing input: PBMCs. The receptors stem from a woman aged 25 to 39 in good health and CMV-seronegative. CDR3s include the opening cysteine and the closing phenylalanine or tryptophan. D genes are given only for firm matches. Clone size is given for some rows only: seen once, a few or many times, or a class if the clone is expanded.

J gene	V gene	D gene	CDR3 length	clone size	CDR3 DNA	CDR3 protein
TRBJ1-1	TRBV2	-	13	-	TGTGCCAGCAGTCTGGACAAGAACACTGAAGCTTTCTTT	CASSLDKNTEAFF
TRBJ1-6	TRBV28	-	16	-	TGTGCCAGCAACGAGGGAGCGGGACCCTATAATTCACCCCTCCACTTT	CASNEGAGPYNSPLHF
TRBJ2-7	TRBV5-1	TRBD2	18	-	TGCGCCAGCAGCTTGTTCGGACTAGCCTACCTCCCCTACTACGAGCAGTACTTC	CASSLFGLAYLPYYEQYF
TRBJ2-4	TRBV6-1	TRBD2	13	-	TGTGCCAGCAGTCCGATGACTAGCGGGATTCAGTACTTC	CASSPMTSGIQYF
TRBJ2-2	TRBV2	TRBD1	15	-	TGTGCCAGCAGCCTACTCGGACAGGGGTCCGGGGAGCTGTTTTTT	CASSLLGQGSGELFF
TRBJ2-3	TRBV6-1	TRBD2	16	-	TGTGCCAGCAGTGTTTATAGCGGGAGATCCACAGATACGCAGTATTTT	CASSVYSGRSTDTQYF
TRBJ1-1	TRBV28	-	14	-	TGTGCCAGCATTCTTATGGGGCGGGGCACTGAAGCTTTCTTT	CASILMGRGTEAFF
TRBJ2-7	TRBV7-2	-	15	-	TGTGCCAGCAGCTTACTAAGGACAGCGGGGAACGAGCAGTACTTC	CASSLLRTAGNEQYF
TRBJ2-1	TRBV29-1	-	14	-	TGCAGCGTTATGGTTACTCTTACCTACAATGAGCAGTTCTTC	CSVMVTLTYNEQFF
TRBJ2-1	TRBV19	TRBD1	15	-	TGTGCCAGTAGTTCGGCAGGGGGCACCTACAATGAGCAGTTCTTC	CASSSAGGTYNEQFF
TRBJ1-1	TRBV6-5	-	15	-	TGTGCCAGCAGTTACTCTAACGTGTTTCGAGGTGGGGCTTTCTTT	CASSYSNVFRGGAFF
TRBJ1-5	TRBV5-6	TRBD1	16	-	TGTGCCAGCAGCCGAGGACAGGGTCGAAGCAATCAGCCCCAGCATTTT	CASSRGQGRSNQPQHF
TRBJ2-5	TRBV28	-	17	-	TGTGCCAGCAGTCTCCCTCTTTCTGGAGTCGCCTCGTCGACCCAGTACTTC	CASSLPLSGVASSTQYF
TRBJ2-7	TRBV14	-	14	-	TGTGCCAGCAGCCACGGCGGACAGGGAGGGCAGCAGTACTTC	CASSHGGQGGQQYF
TRBJ2-1	TRBV5-6	TRBD2	18	-	TGTGCCAGCAGCTCGGTGTCAGCGGGAGGGCCGGTTTACAATGAGCAGTTCTTC	CASSSVSAGGPVYNEQFF
TRBJ1-2	TRBV23-1	-	20	few	TGCGCCAGCAGTCACTTGAGCCAATGGTCGTTTTGGTCCAGGGTGAGTGGCTACACCTTC	CASSHLSQWSFWSRVSGYTF
TRBJ2-6	TRBV5-4	-	16	-	TGTGCCAGCAGCCCCGGGGGACCGGCAGCAGCCAACGTCCTGACTTTC	CASSPGGPAAANVLTF
TRBJ2-3	TRBV5-1	-	13	-	TGCGCCAGCAGCTTAGCGGGCACAGATACGCAGTATTTT	CASSLAGTDTQYF
TRBJ2-3	TRBV19	TRBD2	15	-	TGTGCCAGTACCGCAGGACTAGCGGGAGTAGATACGCAGTATTTT	CASTAGLAGVDTQYF
TRBJ2-7	TRBV10-3	-	14	-	TGTGCCATCAGTGAGGTCCTAGCCTCTGGCGAGCAGTACTTC	CAISEVLASGEQYF
TRBJ2-6	TRBV5-1	TRBD1	18	-	TGCGCCAGCAGCAACGGACAGGGGGTGTCCTCTGGGGCCAACGTCCTGACTTTC	CASSNGQGVSSGANVLTF
TRBJ2-2	TRBV1	-	15	-	TGCACCAGCAGCCAGAAGGGACAAAGCACCGGGGAGCTGTTTTTT	CTSSQKGQSTGELFF
TRBJ2-1	TRBV9	TRBD2	15	few	TGTGCCAGCAGCGTAACAGCGGGGGGTAACAATGAGCAGTTCTTC	CASSVTAGGNNEQFF
TRBJ1-1	TRBV27	-	13	-	TGTGCCAGCAGTCCTAGACGGAACACTGAAGCTTTCTTT	CASSPRRNTEAFF
TRBJ2-7	TRBV5-1	-	18	-	TGCGCCAGCAGCTTTCACCCCCTCAGGGTGGCACCCAGGGACGAGCAGTACTTC	CASSFHPLRVAPRDEQYF
TRBJ2-3	TRBV5-1	TRBD1	15	-	TGCGCCAGCAGCCCGACAGGGACGGAGACAGATACGCAGTATTTT	CASSPTGTETDTQYF
TRBJ2-1	TRBV30	-	14	-	TGTGCCTGGAAGGCGGTTCTGAATTACAATGAGCAGTTCTTC	CAWKAVLNYNEQFF
TRBJ2-2	TRBV7-2	TRBD2	15	-	TGTGCCAGCAGCCCTGTAGCGGGGGACGCCGGGGAGCTGTTTTTT	CASSPVAGDAGELFF
TRBJ1-4	TRBV27	-	14	-	TGTGCCAGCAGTCCCTTGTACAGTGGTGAAAAACTGTTTTTT	CASSPLYSGEKLFF
TRBJ1-3	TRBV6-4	TRBD1	20	-	TGTGCCAGCAGTGACCCAGGACAGGGTATCCCTGGCGAGTCTGGAAACACCATATATTTT	CASSDPGQGIPGESGNTIYF
TRBJ2-5	TRBV2	-	14	-	TGTGCCAGCAGTGACAGGGGCATACAAGAGACCCAGTACTTC	CASSDRGIQETQYF
TRBJ2-3	TRBV11-2	TRBD1	17	once	TGTGCCAGCAGCCCGATCCGAGACAGGGTATTCACAGATACGCAGTATTTT	CASSPIRDRVFTDTQYF
TRBJ2-2	TRBV11-2	TRBD2	15	-	TGTGCCAGCGATAAATTGGGGGGGTCAGCCGGGGAGCTGTTTTTT	CASDKLGGSAGELFF
TRBJ2-2	TRBV10-3	-	14	-	TGTGCCATCAGTGAGGAGCAGGGGACCGGGGAGCTGTTTTTT	CAISEEQGTGELFF
TRBJ2-5	TRBV29-1	TRBD1	14	-	TGCACCGTTGTTGGGACAGGGACTGGAGAGACCCAGTACTTC	CTVVGTGTGETQYF
TRBJ2-1	TRBV5-1	TRBD1	16	once	TGCGCCAGCAGCTTGGTAGGGACAGGGGGCTTCAATGAGCAGTTCTTC	CASSLVGTGGFNEQFF
TRBJ2-7	TRBV7-8	TRBD2	16	-	TGTGCCAGCAGCCTCAAGACTAGCGGGTCTATCTACGAGCAGTACTTC	CASSLKTSGSIYEQYF
TRBJ1-3	TRBV2	-	14	-	TGTGCCAGCGGTTCAGGTAGCTCTGGAAACACCATATATTTT	CASGSGSSGNTIYF
TRBJ2-3	TRBV7-9	TRBD2	14	-	TGTGCCAGCAGCTTTCTAGCGGGAGCAGATACGCAGTATTTT	CASSFLAGADTQYF
TRBJ1-2	TRBV27	-	14	-	TGTGCCAGCAGTTTATCGCAGGGTCTCTATGGCTACACCTTC	CASSLSQGLYGYTF
TRBJ2-7	TRBV2	-	13	-	TGTGCCAGCAGTTCGGTCCCCTCCTACGAGCAGTACTTC	CASSSVPSYEQYF
TRBJ2-5	TRBV2	TRBD2	13	-	TGTGCCCCCCGGGGGGGGGATAGGGAGACCCAGTACTTC	CAPRGGDRETQYF
TRBJ1-2	TRBV10-2	-	16	-	TGCGCCAGCAGTGAGGACTTGGTCGGGTTCTACTATGGCTACACCTTC	CASSEDLVGFYYGYTF
TRBJ2-7	TRBV30	-	15	-	TGTGCCTGGAGTTATGGACGAGGGGGCTCCTACGAGCAGTACTTC	CAWSYGRGGSYEQYF
TRBJ1-1	TRBV15	TRBD1	16	-	TGTGCCACCAGCAGAGATCGAGGGACAGGAGACACTGAAGCTTTCTTT	CATSRDRGTGDTEAFF
TRBJ1-1	TRBV9	-	13	few	TGTGCCAGCAGCGTAGGAGGGTTTACTGAAGCTTTCTTT	CASSVGGFTEAFF
TRBJ2-1	TRBV6-1	TRBD2	16	-	TGTGCCAGCAGCGAACGGGGCGGGAGGGCCCGGAATGAGCAGTTCTTC	CASSERGGRARNEQFF
TRBJ2-7	TRBV14	-	14	-	TGTGCCAGCGGACCGGGAACCCGCTCCTACGAGCAGTACTTC	CASGPGTRSYEQYF
TRBJ1-1	TRBV27	-	18	-	TGTGCCAGCAGTTCCGAGCTGCGTCTCAGGGGCCGGGACACTGAAGCTTTCTTT	CASSSELRLRGRDTEAFF
TRBJ2-2	TRBV11-2	-	16	-	TGTGCCAGCAGCCCCAGCTGGGGCCTGAACACCGGGGAGCTGTTTTTT	CASSPSWGLNTGELFF
TRBJ2-1	TRBV7-9	TRBD2	18	-	TGTGCCAGCAGCGGCGGACTAGCGGGAGGGCTCTCCTACAATGAGCAGTTCTTC	CASSGGLAGGLSYNEQFF
TRBJ2-3	TRBV11-3	-	12	-	TGTGCCAGCAGCCGTACAGGGCAATCGCAGTATTTT	CASSRTGQSQYF
TRBJ1-3	TRBV14	TRBD1	14	-	TGTGCCAGCAGCCGGACAGGGGCTGGAAACACCATATATTTT	CASSRTGAGNTIYF
TRBJ2-1	TRBV20-1	TRBD1	11	-	TGCAGTGCTAGAGACCGGGACAGGAGACTCTTC	CSARDRDRRLF
TRBJ2-3	TRBV9	TRBD1	18	once	TGTGCCAGCAGCGAAGAAGTGTGGACAGGGGGCCCAACAGATACGCAGTATTTT	CASSEEVWTGGPTDTQYF
TRBJ2-1	TRBV12-5	TRBD2	21	once	TGTGCTAGTGGTTTGGTAATTGGGGGACTAGCGGGAGAACCTAGTTACAATGAGCAGTTCTTC	CASGLVIGGLAGEPSYNEQFF
TRBJ2-3	TRBV5-4	TRBD2	17	-	TGTGCCAGCAGCTCACAGCGGGATCGGATCGGCACAGATACGCAGTATTTT	CASSSQRDRIGTDTQYF